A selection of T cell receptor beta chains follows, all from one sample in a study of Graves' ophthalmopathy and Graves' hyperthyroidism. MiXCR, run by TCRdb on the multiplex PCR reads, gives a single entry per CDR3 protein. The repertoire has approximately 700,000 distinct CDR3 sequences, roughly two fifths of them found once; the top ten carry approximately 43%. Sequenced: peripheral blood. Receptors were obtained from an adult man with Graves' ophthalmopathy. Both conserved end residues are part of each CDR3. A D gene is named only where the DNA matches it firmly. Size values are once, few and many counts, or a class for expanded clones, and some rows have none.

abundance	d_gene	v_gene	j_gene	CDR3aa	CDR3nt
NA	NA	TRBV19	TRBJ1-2	CASESSGTAFGNGYTF	NA
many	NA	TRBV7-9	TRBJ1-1	CASSSPDINTEAFF	TGTGCCAGCAGCTCCCCGGACATAAACACTGAAGCTTTCTTT
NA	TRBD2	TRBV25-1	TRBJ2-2	CASSYHGGEPSGELFF	TGTGCCAGCAGTTATCATGGGGGGGAACCCTCCGGGGAGCTGTTTTTT
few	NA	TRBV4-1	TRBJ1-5	CASSQAEGTDQPQHF	TGCGCCAGCAGCCAAGCTGAAGGGACTGATCAGCCCCAGCATTTT
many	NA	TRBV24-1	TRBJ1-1	CATSDLRDGEAFF	TGTGCCACCAGTGACCTCCGGGACGGAGAAGCTTTCTTT
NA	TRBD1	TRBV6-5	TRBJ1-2	CASSYTTGISGYTF	TGTGCCAGCAGTTACACGACAGGGATAAGCGGCTACACCTTC
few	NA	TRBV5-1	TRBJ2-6	CASSWGKRGSGANVLTF	TGCGCCAGCAGCTGGGGGAAGAGGGGCTCTGGGGCCAACGTCCTGACTTTC
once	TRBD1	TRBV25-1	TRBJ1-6	CASSEMTGGRSPLHF	TGTGCCAGCAGTGAAATGACAGGGGGCAGGTCACCCCTCCACTTT
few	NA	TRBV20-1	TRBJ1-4	CSANRVTNEKLFF	TGCAGTGCCAACAGGGTCACTAATGAAAAACTGTTTTTT
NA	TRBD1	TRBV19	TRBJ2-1	CASSTDRGIEQFF	TGTGCCAGTAGTACCGACAGGGGGATTGAGCAGTTCTTC
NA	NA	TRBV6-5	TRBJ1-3	CASSYSGMGNTIYF	TGTGCCAGCAGTTATTCGGGGATGGGAAACACCATATATTTT
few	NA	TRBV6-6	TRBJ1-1	CASSYDSPNTEAFF	TGTGCCAGCAGTTACGACAGCCCGAACACTGAAGCTTTCTTT
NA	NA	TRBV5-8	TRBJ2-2	CASSLSGFTGELFF	TGTGCCAGCAGCTTGTCGGGTTTCACCGGGGAGCTGTTTTTT
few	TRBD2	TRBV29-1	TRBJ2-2	CSTPREGGHGELFF	TGCAGCACCCCCCGGGAGGGGGGGCACGGGGAGCTGTTTTTT
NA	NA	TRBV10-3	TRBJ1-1	CAIRGRPDTEAFF	TGTGCCATCCGAGGGCGGCCGGACACTGAAGCTTTCTTT
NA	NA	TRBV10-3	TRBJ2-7	CAISESLREIIYEQYF	TGTGCCATCAGTGAGTCGCTACGGGAGATTATCTACGAGCAGTACTTC
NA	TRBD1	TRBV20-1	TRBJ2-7	CSVGTGFSYEQYF	TGCAGTGTCGGGACAGGGTTCTCCTACGAGCAGTACTTC
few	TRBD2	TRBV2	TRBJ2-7	CASRLRGGEQYF	TGTGCCAGCCGCCTCCGGGGGGGCGAGCAGTACTTC
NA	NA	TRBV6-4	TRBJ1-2	CASSDTNRALYGYTF	TGTGCCAGCAGTGACACAAACAGGGCTCTCTATGGCTACACCTTC
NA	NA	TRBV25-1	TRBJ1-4	CASSLDAGAGTHEKLFF	TGTGCCAGCAGCTTAGATGCAGGGGCGGGAACGCATGAAAAACTGTTTTTT
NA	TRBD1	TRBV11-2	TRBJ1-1	CASSVAHRGRTEAFF	TGTGCCAGCAGCGTAGCCCACAGGGGGCGAACTGAAGCTTTCTTT
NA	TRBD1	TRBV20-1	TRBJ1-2	CSARGKGGQGAGYTF	TGCAGTGCTAGAGGGAAGGGGGGACAGGGGGCTGGCTACACCTTC
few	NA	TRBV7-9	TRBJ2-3	CASSLMADTQYF	TGTGCCAGCAGCTTGATGGCAGATACGCAGTATTTT
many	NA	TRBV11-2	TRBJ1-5	CASSLDQGQPQHF	TGTGCCAGCAGCTTAGATCAGGGGCAGCCCCAGCATTTT
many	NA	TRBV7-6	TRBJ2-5	CASSSSIGGMSQETQYF	TGTGCCAGCAGCTCATCGATTGGGGGGATGAGCCAAGAGACCCAGTACTTC
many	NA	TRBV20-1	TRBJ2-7	CSAPSGGELEQYF	TGCAGTGCCCCCTCGGGTGGGGAACTCGAGCAGTACTTC
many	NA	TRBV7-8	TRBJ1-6	CASSLNSWDYNSPLHF	TGTGCCAGCAGCTTAAACTCGTGGGATTATAATTCACCCCTCCACTTT